The 10 T cell receptor beta chains in this list originate from one sample, sequenced in a study of CD8 T cells in ankylosing spondylitis. Study outcomes and limitations: A TCR beta motif made of under 10 highly homologous variants seemed typical of ankylosing spondylitis blood.

TCRdb fed the 5' RACE reads into MiXCR, producing one record per CDR3 protein. The data contain roughly 400,000 distinct CDR3 sequences, 20% to 25% of them singletons. Their recognized antigens are unknown. The sequencing sample was made of blood, either unsorted or a sorted T cell fraction (not recorded which). The receptors were sampled from a male donor with ankylosing spondylitis.

This clonotype was counted between two and nine times. The rearrangement links TRBV29-1 to TRBJ1-1, with a possible D match to TRBD1 (5 bases). Per the germline V gene, CDR1 is SQVTM and CDR2 is ANQGSEA. This CDR3 spans 12 amino acids. V shed 6 bases and J shed 5 bases, with 13 bases lying between them. The CDR3 sequence: CSVTREGTEAFF. The CDR3 region has the DNA TGCAGCGTGACCAGGGAGGGGACTGAAGCTTTCTTT.

The chain employs TRBV27 and TRBJ2-2; no clear D. CDR3 length: 14 residues. The germline V gene has CDR1 MNHEY and CDR2 SMNVEV (reference sequence). V shed 6 bases and J shed 4 bases, with 12 bases lying between them. The CDR3 reads CASSPLPLTGELFF. The CDR3 DNA follows: TGTGCCAGCAGCCCCCTACCTCTCACCGGGGAGCTGTTTTTT.

The chain has TRBV5-1 and TRBJ2-1; 11 bases agree with TRBD2. CDR3 length: 16 residues. Germline CDR1 and CDR2: SGHRS and YFSETQ. V was clipped by 3 bases and J by 8 bases; unmatched bases: 10. CDR3 bases: TGCGCCAGCAGCTCCGAACCGACTAGCGGGATCGATGAGCAGTTCTTC. Translated: CASSSEPTSGIDEQFF.

V and J are TRBV2 and TRBJ2-1; 11 bases agree with TRBD2. Germline V CDR1 and CDR2: SNHLY, FYNNEI. This CDR3 contains 16 residues. Trimming took 4 bases from V and 5 from J; bases not matched to a gene: 7. As DNA, the CDR3 is TGTGCCAGCAGTGGTAGCGGGAGGGATACCAACAATGAGCAGTTCTTC. Encoded protein: CASSGSGRDTNNEQFF.

This clonotype has just a few counts. The chain carries TRBV3-1 and TRBJ2-1; 8 bases are shared with TRBD1. Trimming took 2 bases from V and 3 from J; bases not matched to a gene: 3. Germline-derived CDR1 and CDR2 are LGHDT and YNNKEL (reference sequence). There are 15 residues in the CDR3. The CDR3 loop reads CASSQWGQDYNEQFF. DNA for the CDR3: TGTGCCAGCAGCCAATGGGGACAGGACTACAATGAGCAGTTCTTC.

The chain links TRBV6-1 to TRBJ1-3; tentatively, D is TRBD1 (6 bases). The CDR3 loop spans 14 amino acids. Germline V lookup: CDR1 MNHNS, CDR2 SASEGT. V dropped 6 bases and J dropped 0 bases, with 9 bases sitting between them. CDR3 region: CASRMDSSGNTIYF. The CDR3 coding sequence is TGTGCCAGCAGGATGGACAGCTCTGGAAACACCATATATTTT.

The table lists this clonotype with a few counts. The rearrangement uses TRBV28 and TRBJ2-3; 15 bases line up with TRBD2. Losses at the gene ends were 5 bases for V and 5 bases for J; bases not matched to a gene: 8. Germline lookup yields CDR1 MDHEN and CDR2 SYDVKM. The CDR3 covers 17 residues. CDR3 bases: TGTGCCAGCAGTCCCGGGACTAGCGGGAGGAAGGGAGATACGCAGTATTTT. This encodes CASSPGTSGRKGDTQYF.

This clonotype occurred a few times. This chain uses TRBV27 with TRBJ2-7; the match to TRBD1 covers 8 bases. V lost 4 bases, J lost 6 bases, and 8 bases stayed unmatched. Germline V CDR1 and CDR2: MNHEY, SMNVEV (reference sequence). The CDR3 contains 14 residues. CDR3 loop: CASSSWDRTFEQYF. CDR3 coding DNA: TGTGCCAGCAGTTCATGGGACAGGACGTTCGAGCAGTACTTC.

This clonotype was seen more than once but under ten times. V gene TRBV5-1 combines with J gene TRBJ2-5; the D gene is possibly TRBD1 (5 bases). This CDR3 contains 14 residues. The V end lost 1 base, the J end lost 2 bases, and 9 bases lay between the germline ends. Germline values: CDR1 SGHRS, CDR2 YFSETQ. The CDR3: CASSLQDIQETQYF. In DNA form, the CDR3 reads TGCGCCAGCAGCTTGCAGGACATACAAGAGACCCAGTACTTC.

This clonotype was picked up a small number of times. DNA for the CDR3: TGTGCCAGCTCACCGGGGGCGGACAATCAGCCCCAGCATTTT. It translates to CASSPGADNQPQHF. The rearrangement links TRBV18 to TRBJ1-5, with D possibly being TRBD1 (6 bases). The ends were cut back, 3 bases at V and 3 bases at J, with 9 bases in the middle. Germline V CDR1 and CDR2: KGHSH, LQKENI. The CDR3 loop spans 14 amino acids.